This entry lists 10 T cell receptor beta chains sequenced from one sample in a study of human T cells and chemical hapten exposure. The time point here: patch test 2, 6 weeks after DPC sensitization. The treatment was: therapeutic diphenylcyclopropenone sensitization with weekly scalp DPC. Each CDR3 protein gets one entry after TCRdb re-called the RACE reads with MiXCR. The sample comprises some 80,000 distinct CDR3 sequences, 10% to 13% of which are singletons, and roughly 2.5% rests with the top ten. The sequencing used whole blood, collected in connection with sensitization to the hapten diphenylcyclopropenone (DPC). Source of these receptors: a woman aged 25 to 39 with alopecia areata. Some clones in this sample may be carry-over from other donors' samples.

This clonotype was detected ten times or more. The chain has TRBV7-2 and TRBJ2-3; TRBD2 matches at 10 bases. The CDR3 totals 16 residues. After removal of 4 bases from V and 2 bases from J, the junction contained 6 bases not matched to a gene. CDR1 is SGHTA, CDR2 FQGNSA, per germline. The CDR3 protein is CASSWRGLANTDTQYF. DNA for the CDR3: TGTGCCAGCAGCTGGAGGGGACTAGCGAACACAGATACGCAGTATTTT. The entire variable domain, with the rest obtained from reference TRBV7-2 and TRBJ2-3, is as follows: GAGVSQSPSNKVTEKGKDVELRCDPISGHTALYWYRQSLGQGLEFLIYFQGNSAPDKSGLPSDRFSAERTGGSVSTLTIQRTQQEDSAVYLCASSWRGLANTDTQYFGPGTRLTVL.

The sample holds many counts of this clonotype. The rearrangement joins TRBV5-6 to TRBJ2-1, with 7 bases matching TRBD1. V dropped 0 bases and J dropped 0; count of bases not matched to a gene: 3. Germline assignment: CDR1 SGHDT and CDR2 YYEEEE. The CDR3 contains 16 residues. The DNA for the CDR3 is TGTGCCAGCAGCTTGGGGACAGGCAGCTCCTACAATGAGCAGTTCTTC. Its protein product is CASSLGTGSSYNEQFF.

A few counts support this clonotype. The chain recombines TRBV28 with TRBJ2-1; weak D call: TRBD1 (6 bases). Trimming pared 6 bases from V and 11 bases from J, leaving 14 bases between. Germline assignment: CDR1 MDHEN and CDR2 SYDVKM. The CDR3 extends over 12 amino acids. CDR3 sequence reads: CASSPGTPKQFF. DNA of the CDR3: TGTGCCAGCAGCCCCGGGACACCTAAGCAGTTCTTC.

This clonotype was counted a few times. The chain couples TRBV5-1 to TRBJ2-1; 10 bases are a match to TRBD2. J lost 5 bases, V lost 3 bases, and 8 bases had no gene match. Germline V gives CDR1 SGHRS, CDR2 YFSETQ. The CDR3 is made up of 16 amino acids. For the CDR3, the DNA is TGCGCCAGCAGCTCCTCACTAGCGGGGATACACAATGAGCAGTTCTTC. Translating it yields CASSSSLAGIHNEQFF. Drawing the rest from reference TRBV5-1 and TRBJ2-1, the complete variable domain is KAGVTQTPRYLIKTRGQQVTLSCSPISGHRSVSWYQQTPGQGLQFLFEYFSETQRNKGNFPGRFSGRQFSNSRSEMNVSTLELGDSALYLCASSSSLAGIHNEQFFGPGTRLTVL.

V is TRBV12-3 or TRBV12-4 and J is TRBJ2-1, with D perhaps assigned TRBD1 or TRBD2 (6 bases each). The V end was cut by 5 bases, the J end by 7 bases, with 18 bases between. The CDR3 has 15 residues. The CDR3 is CASSPGRLGGNEQFF. CDR3 DNA: TGTGCCAGCAGTCCCGGGCGTCTAGGGGGGAATGAGCAGTTCTTC.

This clonotype was seen repeatedly, ten times or more. This rearrangement joins TRBV11-3 to TRBJ2-6; D is ambiguous. The ends were cut back, 2 bases at V and 3 bases at J, with 8 bases in the middle. Germline CDR1 SGHNT, CDR2 YENEEA. The CDR3 extends over 15 amino acids. The CDR3 protein is CASSLTVVGANVLTF. The DNA of the CDR3 is TGTGCCAGCAGCTTAACCGTCGTTGGGGCCAACGTCCTGACTTTC.

The rearrangement joins TRBV20-1 to TRBJ2-3; TRBD2 matches 10 bases. Trimming took 4 bases from V and 1 from J; bases not matched to a gene: 5. Germline lookup yields CDR1 DFQATT and CDR2 SNEGSKA (reference sequence). This CDR3 has 15 residues. DNA of the CDR3: TGCAGTGCTATACGACTAGCGGGCCGCACAGATACGCAGTATTTT. Its translation is CSAIRLAGRTDTQYF.

This clonotype was recorded many times. The chain links TRBV11-2 to TRBJ1-1; the D gene is possibly TRBD1 (5 bases). This CDR3 spans 14 amino acids. Trimming pared 5 bases from V and 7 bases from J, leaving 17 bases between. From germline, CDR1 is SGHAT and CDR2 FQNNGV. The CDR3 is CASSPVGDDSEAFF. CDR3 nucleotide sequence: TGTGCCAGCAGCCCCGTGGGGGATGATAGTGAAGCTTTCTTT.

V usage is TRBV10-3 and J usage is TRBJ2-7; a weak D match, TRBD2 (6 bases). V gave up 7 bases and J gave up 1 base, with 14 bases separating them. This CDR3 is built from 14 residues. CDR1 and CDR2 from the germline V gene are ENHRY and SYGVKD. The CDR3 spells CAITRGGESYEQYF. The CDR3 DNA reads as TGTGCCATCACCCGGGGAGGTGAGTCCTACGAGCAGTACTTC.

Details on this clonotype: A read error may explain this, as a much larger clone is one base away. J is TRBJ2-5 and V is TRBV7-2; weak D call: TRBD1 (5 bases). Germline V CDR1 and CDR2: SGHTA, FQGNSA. The CDR3 runs 15 residues. The CDR3 spells CASSLRLGAQETHYF. The CDR3 nucleotides read TGTGCCAGCAGCTTACGTCTAGGGGCCCAAGAGACCCACTACTTC. Variable domain in full (rest from reference TRBV7-2 and TRBJ2-5): GAGVSQSPSNKVTEKGKDVELRCDPISGHTALYWYRQSLGQGLEFLIYFQGNSAPDKSGLPSDRFSAERTGGSVSTLTIQRTQQEDSAVYLCASSLRLGAQETHYFGPGTRLLVL.